This T cell receptor beta chain originates from a study of CD8 T cells in ankylosing spondylitis. Study-level points and caveats: Disease-linked clones were reportedly significantly enriched in matched ankylosing spondylitis synovial fluid. Disease-linked clones had a CD8+ phenotype and relatively low frequency in peripheral blood. Ankylosing spondylitis blood appeared to be characterized by a TCR beta motif of several highly homologous variants.

As concerns this clonotype: Its antigen is still unknown.

Quantitative 5'-RACE with molecular barcodes produced the TCR beta libraries. A single record per CDR3 protein comes from TCRdb applying MiXCR to the 5' RACE reads. The sample holds 750,000 to 850,000 distinct CDR3 sequences, 12% seen once. This sequence was found in a male donor with ankylosing spondylitis. The sequenced material came from blood, either unsorted or a sorted T cell fraction (not recorded which).

For the CDR3, the DNA is TGTGCCAGCAGCTTAACGGGGATATTATTACCCACGAGCACAGATACGCAGTATTTT. Translating gives CASSLTGILLPTSTDTQYF. V gene TRBV7-3 combines with J gene TRBJ2-3; no clear D. V gave up 0 bases and J gave up 0 bases, with 19 bases separating them. Germline values: CDR1 SGHTA, CDR2 FQGTGA. The CDR3 runs 19 residues.